These T cell receptor beta chains were read from a single sample in a study of PD-L1 blockade in urothelial cancer. Profiled with immunoSEQ multiplex PCR; TCRdb holds only in-frame clones, not every one. The profile covers around 19,000 clones, with approximately 82% appearing a single time and about 1.8% taken by the ten largest. Sequenced here: PBMCs, sampled around atezolizumab (anti-PD-L1) treatment. These receptors were collected from a man in his fifties with urothelial cancer. The CDR3 runs from the conserved cysteine through the conserved F or W. The D gene is left open where the match is weak. Not all rows give a size; the values are once, few, many and, for expanded clones, a class.

cdr3_nt: TGTGCCATCAGTGGAGGGACAGACCAAGAGACCCAGTACTTC
cdr3_aa: CAISGGTDQETQYF
d_call: TRBD1
clone_size: medium-sized
v_call: TRBV10-3
j_call: TRBJ2-5

cdr3_nt: TGTGCCAGCAGCCGAGGGGGTTTTTACGAGCAGTACTTC
cdr3_aa: CASSRGGFYEQYF
d_call: .
clone_size: .
v_call: TRBV5-6
j_call: TRBJ2-7

cdr3_nt: TGCAGTGCTAGTGGGACTGTTGAGCAGTTCTTC
cdr3_aa: CSASGTVEQFF
d_call: .
clone_size: .
v_call: TRBV20-1
j_call: TRBJ2-1

cdr3_nt: TGTGCCAGTAGTATAGGACAGGGGGCAGAGACCCAGTACTTC
cdr3_aa: CASSIGQGAETQYF
d_call: TRBD1
clone_size: .
v_call: TRBV19
j_call: TRBJ2-5

cdr3_nt: TGTGCCAGCAGCTTGGGTCAGGCCCTAGCTAGCAATCAGCCCCAGCATTTT
cdr3_aa: CASSLGQALASNQPQHF
d_call: .
clone_size: once
v_call: TRBV5-5
j_call: TRBJ1-5

cdr3_nt: TGCGCCACCTCACAGGGATCCACTGAAGCTTTCTTT
cdr3_aa: CATSQGSTEAFF
d_call: .
clone_size: .
v_call: TRBV10-1
j_call: TRBJ1-1

cdr3_nt: TGCGCCAGCAGCCACGGTTCTAGCGGGGGTAATAGTAACACCGGGGAGCTGTTTTTT
cdr3_aa: CASSHGSSGGNSNTGELFF
d_call: TRBD2
clone_size: .
v_call: TRBV5-1
j_call: TRBJ2-2

cdr3_nt: TGTGCCCTCAGATTGGGGGGAGGGCCTACAGATACGCAGTATTTT
cdr3_aa: CALRLGGGPTDTQYF
d_call: TRBD2
clone_size: .
v_call: TRBV6-6
j_call: TRBJ2-3

cdr3_nt: TGTGCCAGCAGCTTAGATCGCTATGGCTACACCTTC
cdr3_aa: CASSLDRYGYTF
d_call: .
clone_size: .
v_call: TRBV11-2
j_call: TRBJ1-2

cdr3_nt: TGTGCCAGCAGCTCGATAGCAGTTAGCACAGATACGCAGTATTTT
cdr3_aa: CASSSIAVSTDTQYF
d_call: .
clone_size: .
v_call: TRBV5-4
j_call: TRBJ2-3